Listed here are 6 T cell receptor beta chains from one sample, sequenced in a study of blood T cell repertoires in COVID-19. Sequenced by immunoSEQ multiplex PCR; TCRdb stores in-frame clones only, minus some. This table has fewer than 450,000 clones, approximately 88% appearing once. The specimen was peripheral blood. These receptors came from a woman in her forties or fifties with COVID-19, enrolled during active disease.

Points on this clone: Other DNA sequences in this sample translate to the same CDR3. This chain joins TRBV27 and TRBJ1-1, with 10 nucleotides matching TRBD1. CDR1 MNHEY and CDR2 SMNVEV come from the germline V gene (reference sequence). This CDR3 region has 15 residues. V lost 4 bases, J lost 1 base, and 3 bases stayed unmatched. As DNA, the CDR3 is TGTGCCAGCAGTTCGTGGACAGGGGGGAACACTGAAGCTTTCTTT. Amino acid sequence: CASSSWTGGNTEAFF.

V gene TRBV7-8 combines with J gene TRBJ1-4, with D possibly matching TRBD1 (5 bases). The CDR3 is made up of 18 amino acids. Trimming pared 5 bases from V and 7 bases from J, leaving 26 bases between. CDR1 is SGHVS and CDR2 is FQNEAQ in the germline V gene. In nucleotides, the CDR3 is TGTGCCAGCAGCCCTAGACACCCCACGGGAGGGGTCCCTGAAAAACTGTTTTTT. This encodes CASSPRHPTGGVPEKLFF.

DNA for the CDR3: TGTGCCAGCACCCAAGACAGGGCTAACTATGGCTACACCTTC. Translated: CASTQDRANYGYTF. The J gene is TRBJ1-2, the V gene TRBV2; 7 nucleotides match TRBD1. The CDR3 runs 14 residues. CDR1 and CDR2 (germline): SNHLY, FYNNEI. V shed 7 bases and J 0 bases; nucleotides not matched to a gene: 5. Full variable domain (outside the CDR3, taken from reference TRBV2 and TRBJ1-2): EPEVTQTPSHQVTQMGQEVILRCVPISNHLYFYWYRQILGQKVEFLVSFYNNEISEKSEIFDDQFSVERPDGSNFTLKIRSTKLEDSAMYFCASTQDRANYGYTFGSGTRLTVV.

The rearrangement joins TRBV6-6 to TRBJ2-7; TRBD2 might be the D (6 bases). The CDR3 is 13 amino acids. V was trimmed by 7 bases and J by 3 bases, leaving 13 bases between them. Looked up from germline, CDR1 is MNHNY and CDR2 is SVGAGI (reference sequence). Here the CDR3 DNA reads TGTGCCAGCACTTTTGCGGGGAACTACGAGCAGTACTTC. Protein sequence: CASTFAGNYEQYF.

The J gene is TRBJ1-2, the V gene TRBV20-1; TRBD1 agrees at 7 bases. Looked up from germline, CDR1 is DFQATT and CDR2 is SNEGSKA (reference sequence). J was trimmed by 13 bases and V by 0 bases; bases with no gene match: 5. The CDR3 extends over 11 amino acids. The CDR3 DNA follows: TGCAGTGCTAGAGAAGGGGGCGCGTCCACCTTC. Translation gives CSAREGGASTF.

The V gene is TRBV10-3, the J gene TRBJ2-2; no reliable D call. Trimming cost V 5 bases and J 0 bases, with 4 bases left between them. The CDR3 is 13 residues long. The germline CDR1 and CDR2 sequences are ENHRY and SYGVKD. The CDR3 DNA sequence: TGTGCCATCAGTTATACGAACACCGGGGAGCTGTTTTTT. Encoded protein: CAISYTNTGELFF.